This section outlines one TCR beta chain sequence together with its context. The data belong to a study of preoperative IRX-2 immunotherapy in early breast cancer. Documented treatment: preoperative locoregional IRX-2 cytokine immunotherapy. This phase Ib study tested locoregional IRX-2 cytokine immunotherapy given before surgery. Only in-frame clones appear in the TCRdb table, and some are missing; sequencing was by immunoSEQ multiplex PCR. The repertoire holds approximately 98,000 clones, with more than 80% as singletons. CDR3 length: 17 residues. After removal of 5 bases from V and 8 bases from J, the junction contained 17 bases not matched to a gene.

The TCR originated in a human donor with breast cancer. V usage is TRBV7-1 and J usage is TRBJ2-1, with 8 bases matching TRBD2. TRBV7-1 is annotated as an ORF whose role is uncertain. The sequencing used tumor tissue, collected after IRX-2 immunotherapy. The DNA of the CDR3 is TGTGCCAGCAGCCTCCTTATGGGGACTAGGAGATCGGATGAGCAGTTCTTC. Its protein product is CASSLLMGTRRSDEQFF.